These T cell receptor beta chains were read from a single sample in a study of human CD8 memory T cell subsets. TCRdb re-analyzed the 5' RACE reads; it lists each CDR3 protein once, without DNA. Its clone listing holds 9,500 to 12,000 distinct CDR3 sequences. What was sequenced was CD8+ T cells from PBMCs. The source of these receptors is a human donor in good health. CDR3s include the opening cysteine and the closing phenylalanine or tryptophan. Size tells how often a clone was seen (once, few, many) or the class of an expanded clone, and some rows leave it out.

clone_size,j_call,v_call,cdr3_aa
.,TRBJ2-1,TRBV5-1,CASSFAQRGGDEQFF
.,TRBJ2-7,TRBV5-1,CASSLGANEQYF
.,TRBJ2-3,TRBV7-8,CASSLSPSNTDTQYF
.,TRBJ2-3,TRBV3-1,CASSQVWGSPTDTQYF
.,TRBJ2-7,TRBV19,CASNDPPYEQYF
medium-sized,TRBJ2-7,TRBV6-5,CASMSTVHEQYF
.,TRBJ1-4,TRBV3-1,CASSQWDRENEKLFF
.,TRBJ2-7,TRBV14,CASSRVTSYEQYF
medium-sized,TRBJ2-7,TRBV28,CASSLQDRGLGEQYF
.,TRBJ2-1,TRBV7-9,CASSFGVAGAYNEQFF
.,TRBJ2-5,TRBV28,CASRISTGSQETQYF
medium-sized,TRBJ2-3,TRBV28,CASSDGGRVLTDTQYF
.,TRBJ2-1,TRBV13,CASSLVGRSDNEQFF
.,TRBJ2-1,TRBV24-1,CATSDLSGLAGGGTNEQFF
.,TRBJ2-1,TRBV29-1,CSVQGTSGSYNEQFF
.,TRBJ1-2,TRBV27,CASSLFQGDYGYTF
.,TRBJ1-1,TRBV18,CASSDRTGPLGTEAFF
.,TRBJ2-7,TRBV20-1,CSAAPGDRSYEQYF
.,TRBJ2-2,TRBV12-3/TRBV12-4,CASTPVGTGELFF
.,TRBJ2-7,TRBV7-3,CASSLPSGPYEQYF
.,TRBJ2-1,TRBV5-1,CASSFAGSSYNEQFF
.,TRBJ2-7,TRBV11-2,CASSRTSGRSYEQYF
.,TRBJ2-2,TRBV19,CASSIQKGGNTGELFF
.,TRBJ2-7,TRBV11-2,CASSARDTRFGEQYF
medium-sized,TRBJ1-2,TRBV2,CASRDVDYYGYTF
.,TRBJ2-7,TRBV5-4,CASSPGVSGYEQYF
.,TRBJ2-1,TRBV7-3,CASSLVGGNEQFF
.,TRBJ2-7,TRBV20-1,CSARTFSGASPYEQYF
.,TRBJ1-5,TRBV5-6,CASSAGLEGNQPQHF
.,TRBJ2-7,TRBV11-3,CASSSETGSYEQYF
.,TRBJ2-1,TRBV4-1,CASSQSTLAGIDEQFF
medium-sized,TRBJ1-5,TRBV28,CASVWGQGINQPQHF
.,TRBJ2-7,TRBV11-3,CASSIAGGSEQYF
medium-sized,TRBJ2-1,TRBV29-1,CSGYYAGLGGDEQFF
.,TRBJ2-2,TRBV27,CASSSDWTGELFF
.,TRBJ2-1,TRBV11-3,CASSCETGQGGWCEQFF
medium-sized,TRBJ2-5,TRBV28,CASTRTSGLDGTQYF
.,TRBJ1-2,TRBV9,CASSTGQDYGYTF
.,TRBJ2-7,TRBV12-3/TRBV12-4,CASSLPGYEQYF
.,TRBJ2-1,TRBV12-3/TRBV12-4,CASRGGYNEQFF
.,TRBJ2-1,TRBV11-2,CASSLVAGDLEQFF
medium-sized,TRBJ2-2,TRBV12-3/TRBV12-4,CASSVRDTDTGELFF
.,TRBJ2-7,TRBV12-3/TRBV12-4,CASSPTGGRYEQYF
.,TRBJ2-3,TRBV6-5,CASSYSTIRGLTDTQYF
.,TRBJ2-3,TRBV10-3,CAISAQGPTDTQYF
.,TRBJ2-2,TRBV12-3/TRBV12-4,CASSLNPSGLNTGELFF
.,TRBJ2-1,TRBV2,CASSEVGVYNEQFF
medium-sized,TRBJ1-2,TRBV29-1,CSVPGDYGYTF
.,TRBJ1-2,TRBV24-1,CATSDSVDRVHGYTF
.,TRBJ1-1,TRBV7-2,CASSLAFVTGSMNTEAFF
.,TRBJ1-2,TRBV10-3,CAISDGTGGAYGYTF
.,TRBJ2-1,TRBV25-1,CASSDSLGLSYNEQFF